The 11 T cell receptor beta chains below all came from one sample that was sequenced in a study of shared clonotypes between healthy human individuals. The protocol was immunoSEQ multiplex PCR, while the TCRdb copy is restricted to in-frame clones and leaves out a portion. The sample lists fewer than 1 million clones; approximately 97% were seen once. Positive CCR7 selection of CD45RO-negative cells yielded the naive CD8 cells, and terminally differentiated effector memory CD45RA+ cells were excluded. Sequenced: naive CD8+ T cells sorted from blood. The source of these receptors is a man aged 25 to 45 in good health.

This clone was seen a single time. V gene TRBV11-2 combines with J gene TRBJ2-3; D perhaps matches TRBD1 (6 bases). The CDR3 is made up of 17 amino acids. V gave up 2 bases and J gave up 2 bases, with 17 bases separating them. Per the germline V gene, CDR1 is SGHAT and CDR2 is FQNNGV. The CDR3 sequence is CASSLFKGAGDTDTQYF. As DNA, the CDR3 is TGTGCCAGCAGCTTATTTAAAGGGGCAGGGGACACAGATACGCAGTATTTT.

The chain links TRBV15 to TRBJ2-7; no clear D gene. This CDR3 is built from 16 residues. The V gene's germline CDR1 is LNHNV and CDR2 YYDKDF (reference sequence). Deletions cut 1 base from V and 3 bases from J, with 16 bases between. The CDR3 protein is CATSRGLLTDFYEQYF. CDR3 DNA sequence: TGTGCCACCAGCAGAGGTCTATTGACGGATTTCTACGAGCAGTACTTC. Supplemented by reference TRBV15 and TRBJ2-7, the full variable domain reads DAMVIQNPRYQVTQFGKPVTLSCSQTLNHNVMYWYQQKSSQAPKLLFHYYDKDFNNEADTPDNFQSRRPNTSFCFLDIRSPGLGDTAMYLCATSRGLLTDFYEQYFGPGTRLTVT.

Note on this clone: Additional DNA sequences in this sample encode the identical CDR3. This chain links TRBV9 with TRBJ2-3; a possible D gene is TRBD1 (5 bases). The germline V gene encodes CDR1 SGDLS and CDR2 YYNGEE. This CDR3 comprises 15 residues. The V gene lost 0 bases and the J gene lost 0 bases, with 8 bases spanning the gap. The CDR3 region has the DNA TGTGCCAGCAGCGTAGAAGGGGCCAGCACAGATACGCAGTATTTT. This gives the protein CASSVEGASTDTQYF.

This sequence joins TRBV11-2 and TRBJ2-2; the D gene is possibly TRBD2 (7 bases). The CDR3 covers 15 residues. CDR1 is SGHAT and CDR2 is FQNNGV in the germline V gene. The V gene lost 2 bases and the J gene lost 6 bases, with 13 bases spanning the gap. This CDR3 reads CASSLTGGAAGELFF. CDR3 bases: TGTGCCAGCAGCTTAACGGGGGGCGCAGCCGGGGAGCTGTTTTTT.

V is TRBV6-4 and J is TRBJ2-1; D is ambiguous. Germline V gene lookup returns CDR1 MRHNA and CDR2 SNTAGT. The V gene lost 6 bases and the J gene lost 0 bases, with 12 bases spanning the gap. The CDR3 sequence is 15 residues long. CDR3 in DNA: TGTGCCAGCAGCCTCCTTCTGAGCTCCTACAATGAGCAGTTCTTC. Translated, it gives CASSLLLSSYNEQFF.

The V call is TRBV11-2, the J call TRBJ1-1, with TRBD1 matching over 7 bases. The CDR3 length is 16 residues. V gave up 2 bases and J gave up 0 bases; unmatched junction bases: 6. Germline CDR1 is SGHAT and CDR2 is FQNNGV. The CDR3 loop is CASSLPHGTVNTEAFF. The CDR3 DNA reads TGTGCCAGCAGCTTACCCCACGGGACAGTGAACACTGAAGCTTTCTTT.

The rearrangement uses TRBV7-9 and TRBJ2-2, with TRBD1 matching over 7 bases. The CDR3 loop spans 17 amino acids. Trimming removed 5 bases from V and 0 bases from J; junction bases left unmatched: 9. Germline values: CDR1 SEHNR, CDR2 FQNEAQ (reference sequence). CDR3 protein: CASSPPTGNANTGELFF. In DNA form, the CDR3 reads TGTGCCAGCAGCCCGCCGACAGGGAACGCGAACACCGGGGAGCTGTTTTTT.

The rearrangement links TRBV7-2 to TRBJ2-1; 13 positions match TRBD2. Germline CDR1 is SGHTA and CDR2 is FQGNSA. The CDR3 is 15 residues long. V was pared by 5 bases and J by 6 bases, with 4 bases of the junction left unmatched. This chain's CDR3 is CASSRLAGGPNEQFF. In DNA form, the CDR3 reads TGTGCCAGCAGCAGACTAGCGGGAGGACCCAATGAGCAGTTCTTC.

The sample holds one count of this clone. The chain employs TRBV28 and TRBJ2-7; D unclear. Trimming left V 3 bases short and J 6 bases short, with 6 bases between. This CDR3 is built from 11 residues. The germline CDR1 and CDR2 sequences are MDHEN and SYDVKM. The CDR3 DNA follows: TGTGCCAGCAGTTTTAGGAGCGAGCAGTACTTC. Its translation is CASSFRSEQYF.

The rearrangement joins TRBV9 to TRBJ1-4; tentatively, D is TRBD1 (5 bases). Germline V CDR1 and CDR2: SGDLS, YYNGEE. The CDR3 has 16 residues. The V end lost 1 base, the J end lost 3 bases, and 13 bases lay between the germline ends. This CDR3 is CASSVSGGAANEKLFF. CDR3 DNA sequence: TGTGCCAGCAGCGTAAGCGGGGGAGCCGCTAATGAAAAACTGTTTTTT.

J is TRBJ1-5 and V is TRBV4-1; 7 bases are shared with TRBD1. V was clipped by 1 base and J by 5 bases; unmatched bases: 5. From germline, CDR1 is MGHRA and CDR2 YSYEKL. The CDR3 covers 15 residues. The CDR3 sequence: CASSQVSGQHQPQHF. DNA of the CDR3: TGCGCCAGCAGCCAAGTGTCGGGACAGCATCAGCCCCAGCATTTT.